At least ten counts were recorded for the clone carrying this T cell receptor beta chain. This sample stems from a study of patients and donors after allogeneic stem cell transplantation. Germline V gene data show CDR1 as DFQATT and CDR2 as SNEGSKA (reference sequence). The CDR3 loop spans 14 amino acids. V lost 0 bases and J lost 2, with 9 bases in between. TCRdb passed the RT-PCR reads through MiXCR, listing each CDR3 protein once. This table holds approximately 250,000 distinct CDR3 sequences, roughly 13% found once. The chain links TRBV20-1 to TRBJ2-3; D remains unclear. This receptor was taken from a human donor who was either an allogeneic HSCT recipient or a stem cell or donor lymphocyte infusion donor (not recorded which). It is not recorded whose cells these are; they may come from a transplant donor. The specimen sequenced was blood, either unsorted or a sorted T cell fraction (not recorded which). The CDR3 protein is CSARDVRTTDTQYF. The CDR3 DNA follows: TGCAGTGCTAGAGATGTGCGGACCACAGATACGCAGTATTTT.